Shown below are 31 T cell receptor beta chains from a single sample sequenced in a study of cytomegalovirus exposure and HLA in healthy donors. The PCR used 60 Vbeta and 13 Jbeta primers. TCRdb's table, derived via immunoSEQ multiplex PCR, lists solely in-frame clones and lacks some. The sample has about 120,000 clones; roughly 80% are singletons. The sequenced sample was PBMCs. The receptors shown here come from a woman in her late teens or twenties in good health and CMV-seronegative.

The rearrangement links TRBV30 to TRBJ1-1, with TRBD1 as a possible D gene (5 bases). V was clipped by 0 bases and J by 5 bases, with 10 bases between them. CDR1 and CDR2 (germline): GTSNPN, SVGIG (reference sequence). The CDR3 runs to 13 residues. The CDR3 is CAWSVGVRTEAFF. CDR3 sequence (DNA): TGTGCCTGGAGTGTAGGGGTGAGGACTGAAGCTTTCTTT.

The V and J genes are TRBV10-3 and TRBJ2-1; D perhaps matches TRBD2 (7 bases). Germline assignment: CDR1 ENHRY and CDR2 SYGVKD. CDR3 length: 14 residues. The ends were cut back, 3 bases at V and 8 bases at J, with 14 bases in the middle. The DNA of the CDR3 is TGTGCCATCAGTGAAGGGGGGGGGAAGGATGAGCAGTTCTTC. Encoded protein: CAISEGGGKDEQFF.

The chain employs TRBV18 and TRBJ2-7; TRBD2 agrees at 10 bases. J was trimmed by 5 bases and V by 3 bases; bases with no gene match: 7. The germline V gene has CDR1 KGHSH and CDR2 LQKENI. The CDR3 covers 15 residues. Here the CDR3 DNA reads TGTGCCAGCTCACCCGGATTAGCGGGGGGTGACGAGCAGTACTTC. This sequence encodes CASSPGLAGGDEQYF. Filled out from reference TRBV18 and TRBJ2-7, the complete variable domain reads NAGVMQNPRHLVRRRGQEARLRCSPMKGHSHVYWYRQLPEEGLKFMVYLQKENIIDESGMPKERFSAEFPKEGPSILRIQQVVRGDSAAYFCASSPGLAGGDEQYFGPGTRLTVT.

CDR3 loop: CASSYSMDRDYGYTF. In nucleotides, the CDR3 is TGTGCCAGCAGTTACTCCATGGACAGGGACTATGGCTACACCTTC. The chain is built from TRBV6-5 and TRBJ1-2; 8 nucleotides align to TRBD1. V dropped 0 bases and J dropped 3; count of bases not matched to a gene: 3. The CDR3 consists of 15 residues. The germline V gene encodes CDR1 MNHEY and CDR2 SVGAGI.

This chain links TRBV27 with TRBJ1-1; tentative D call: TRBD1 (5 bases). Per the germline V gene, CDR1 is MNHEY and CDR2 is SMNVEV (reference sequence). This CDR3 contains 15 residues. V was clipped by 4 bases and J by 3 bases, with 15 bases between them. This CDR3 is CASSSLGKGDTEAFF. DNA for the CDR3: TGTGCCAGCAGTTCCCTAGGTAAAGGGGACACTGAAGCTTTCTTT.

This clone was detected a few times. The J gene is TRBJ1-1, the V gene TRBV5-6; 8 bases agree with TRBD1. The J segment lost 5 bases and the V segment lost 4 bases, leaving 4 bases of the junction unmatched. The CDR3 is made up of 13 amino acids. Germline lookup yields CDR1 SGHDT and CDR2 YYEEEE. The CDR3 loop reads CASSRTGWTEAFF. CDR3 DNA sequence: TGTGCCAGCAGCCGGACAGGGTGGACTGAAGCTTTCTTT.

The rearrangement uses TRBV2 and TRBJ2-5; possibly TRBD1 for D (5 bases). CDR1 is SNHLY and CDR2 is FYNNEI in the germline V gene. The V gene lost 5 bases and the J gene lost 2 bases, with 9 bases spanning the gap. The CDR3 totals 13 residues. The CDR3 loop reads CASSPQVQETQYF. DNA for the CDR3: TGTGCCAGCAGTCCACAGGTACAAGAGACCCAGTACTTC.

The chain recombines TRBV28 with TRBJ2-7; 11 nucleotides match TRBD2. CDR1 and CDR2 (germline): MDHEN, SYDVKM. The V segment lost 6 bases and the J segment 6 bases; nucleotides outside the gene matches: 1. The CDR3 length is 12 residues. The CDR3 DNA reads TGTGCCAGCAGCCTAGCGGGAGGCGAGCAGTACTTC. This sequence encodes CASSLAGGEQYF.

The table lists this clone with a few counts. The chain recombines TRBV5-4 with TRBJ1-2; 9 positions match TRBD1. J lost 4 bases, V lost 9 bases, and 7 bases had no gene match. The CDR3 runs to 13 residues. The germline CDR1 and CDR2 sequences are SGHNT and YYREEE (reference sequence). The CDR3 DNA is TGTGCCACCCCCACGGACAGGGGCTATGGCTACACCTTC. Protein product: CATPTDRGYGYTF.

The chain carries TRBV5-1 and TRBJ2-7; TRBD1 matches 8 bases. With 4 bases clipped from V and 0 bases from J, the junction kept 6 bases outside the gene matches. This CDR3 is 15 amino acids long. Germline loops: CDR1 SGHRS, CDR2 YFSETQ. The CDR3: CASSHRDRSSYEQYF. The CDR3 nucleotides read TGCGCCAGCAGCCACCGGGACAGGAGCTCCTACGAGCAGTACTTC.

The chain joins TRBV7-2 to TRBJ1-3; TRBD1 is a possible D gene (5 bases). Germline V CDR1 and CDR2: SGHTA, FQGNSA. V was clipped by 1 base and J by 2 bases, with 9 bases between them. The CDR3 has 15 residues. The CDR3 loop is CASSLDGGPGNTIYF. In DNA, the CDR3 is TGTGCCAGCAGCTTAGACGGGGGACCTGGAAACACCATATATTTT.

The gene calls are TRBV20-1 and TRBJ1-1; D uncertain. The CDR3 spans 11 residues. Trimming took 7 bases from V and 5 from J, leaving 11 bases between them. In germline, CDR1 is DFQATT, CDR2 SNEGSKA (reference sequence). The CDR3 DNA sequence: TGCAGTGGGTTCGACGGGACTGAAGCTTTCTTT. This translates into CSGFDGTEAFF.

The rearrangement links TRBV18 to TRBJ1-1, with D perhaps TRBD1 (5 bases). This CDR3 has 15 residues. The V gene lost 3 bases and the J gene lost 1 base, with 12 bases spanning the gap. CDR1 KGHSH and CDR2 LQKENI come from the germline V gene. The CDR3 sequence is CASSPPNTGNTEAFF. DNA for the CDR3: TGTGCCAGCTCACCCCCCAATACAGGGAACACTGAAGCTTTCTTT.

The chain recombines TRBV6-5 with TRBJ1-4; a possible D gene is TRBD1 (5 bases). The V and J ends lost 0 bases and 8 bases respectively, with 13 bases between them. CDR3 length equals 15 residues. CDR1 MNHEY and CDR2 SVGAGI come from the germline V gene. The CDR3 here is CASSYSLTVYEKLFF. The CDR3 DNA is TGTGCCAGCAGTTACTCCCTGACAGTTTACGAAAAACTGTTTTTT.

The rearrangement links TRBV18 to TRBJ1-2, with 8 bases identical to TRBD1. This CDR3 has 16 residues. The V segment lost 2 bases and the J segment 8 bases; nucleotides outside the gene matches: 13. In germline, CDR1 is KGHSH, CDR2 LQKENI. The CDR3 sequence is CASSPFGQGIGEGYTF. In nucleotides, the CDR3 is TGTGCCAGCTCACCATTCGGACAGGGAATAGGAGAAGGCTACACCTTC.

The chain uses TRBV29-1 and TRBJ1-1; D remains ambiguous. V dropped 4 bases and J dropped 5 bases, with 11 bases sitting between them. The CDR3 has 12 amino acids. The germline gives CDR1 SQVTM, CDR2 ANQGSEA. The DNA for the CDR3 is TGCAGCGTTGGGGTCACGGGGACTGAAGCTTTCTTT. It encodes CSVGVTGTEAFF.

The chain uses TRBV6-5 and TRBJ1-5; no clear D gene. The CDR3 is 12 amino acids. V lost 6 bases and J lost 6, with 9 bases in between. Germline CDR1 is MNHEY and CDR2 is SVGAGI. The CDR3 loop reads CASSDPGQPQHF. CDR3 sequence (DNA): TGTGCCAGCAGCGACCCGGGTCAGCCCCAGCATTTT.

The rearrangement links TRBV2 to TRBJ1-2; 7 bases line up with TRBD1. Trimming at V came to 2 bases and at J to 13 bases, leaving 7 bases not matched to a gene. Germline lookup yields CDR1 SNHLY and CDR2 FYNNEI. CDR3 size: 12 residues. The DNA for the CDR3 is TGTGCCAGCAGTGAAACTTACAGGGGTCTCACCTTC. Its translation: CASSETYRGLTF.

J is TRBJ1-1 and V is TRBV6-5; the D is unclear. Germline assignment: CDR1 MNHEY and CDR2 SVGAGI. Trimming shortened V by 5 bases and J by 5 bases, and 9 bases separated the two germline ends. The CDR3 extends over 12 amino acids. The CDR3 DNA reads TGTGCCAGCAGTCAACCCGGGACTGAAGCTTTCTTT. As protein: CASSQPGTEAFF.

On this clone itself: At one boundary the junction diverges from the germline segment, which might be a read error. This chain links TRBV7-9 with TRBJ2-4; 10 bases are a match to TRBD2. The CDR3 is made up of 19 amino acids. Germline CDR1 is SEHNR and CDR2 is FQNEAQ (reference sequence). The CDR3 sequence: CASSLGEAGGLESKNSQYF. DNA for the CDR3: TGTGCCAGCAGCTTAGGAGAAGCGGGGGGGTTGGAATCCAAAAACAGTCAGTACTTC.

This chain connects TRBV5-1 to TRBJ2-3, with 8 bases identical to TRBD2. The V and J ends lost 4 bases and 14 bases, in that order; junction bases with no gene match: 9. Germline V CDR1 and CDR2: SGHRS, YFSETQ. The CDR3 covers 12 residues. In DNA form, the CDR3 reads TGCGCCAGCAGCCATAGCGGACTAGCTCTGTATTTT. Its protein is CASSHSGLALYF.

This sequence joins TRBV11-1 and TRBJ2-7; a possible D gene is TRBD2 (5 bases). CDR3 size: 14 residues. The ends were cut back, 1 base at V and 5 bases at J, with 12 bases in the middle. CDR1 is SGHAT and CDR2 is FQDESV in the germline V gene (reference sequence). The chain's CDR3 is CASSLVLASDEQYF. The CDR3, as DNA: TGTGCCAGCAGCTTAGTGCTAGCCAGCGACGAGCAGTACTTC.

This clone has more than one count but fewer than ten. This rearrangement joins TRBV30 to TRBJ1-6, with D possibly TRBD1 on 5 matching bases. The germline V gene has CDR1 GTSNPN and CDR2 SVGIG (reference sequence). With 4 bases removed from V and 13 bases from J, the gap between germline ends came to 20 bases. This CDR3 contains 14 residues. The CDR3 spells CAWNLLTPGGPLHF. The CDR3 coding sequence is TGTGCCTGGAATCTCCTTACACCCGGGGGTCCCCTCCACTTT.

This clone was seen only a few times. The CDR3 region has the DNA TGTGCCAGACAGTACAGGGTCAACTCTGGAAACACCATATATTTT. Protein product: CARQYRVNSGNTIYF. This chain joins TRBV2 and TRBJ1-3; D is possibly TRBD1 (6 bases). CDR1 is SNHLY, CDR2 FYNNEI, per germline. The CDR3 has 15 amino acids. Trimming took 9 bases from V and 0 from J, leaving 15 bases between them.

The chain combines TRBV9 with TRBJ1-2; a possible D gene is TRBD1 (5 bases). In germline, CDR1 is SGDLS, CDR2 YYNGEE. This CDR3 comprises 16 residues. V shed 3 bases and J shed 2 bases, with 17 bases lying between them. The CDR3 protein is CASSAMGGGRNYGYTF. CDR3 DNA: TGTGCCAGCAGCGCTATGGGGGGTGGTCGCAACTATGGCTACACCTTC.

The chain uses TRBV19 and TRBJ2-2, with no clear D. Trimming took off 1 base at V and 6 bases at J, with 3 bases between the two ends. The germline CDR1 and CDR2 sequences are LNHDA and SQIVND (reference sequence). The CDR3 consists of 12 residues. DNA for the CDR3: TGTGCCAGTAGTATAGCAGCCGGGGAGCTGTTTTTT. Its protein product is CASSIAAGELFF. Based on the CDR3 plus reference TRBV19 and TRBJ2-2, the full variable domain is DGGITQSPKYLFRKEGQNVTLSCEQNLNHDAMYWYRQDPGQGLRLIYYSQIVNDFQKGDIAEGYSVSREKKESFPLTVTSAQKNPTAFYLCASSIAAGELFFGEGSRLTVL.

The chain carries TRBV7-2 and TRBJ2-1; D is possibly TRBD2 (5 bases). This CDR3 has 15 residues. The germline V and J ends were trimmed by 5 bases and 8 bases, with 19 bases remaining between them. CDR1 SGHTA and CDR2 FQGNSA come from the germline V gene. The CDR3 DNA is TGTGCCAGCAGCGTGAGCGGCCTTAAGGTGGATGAGCAGTTCTTC. Amino acid sequence: CASSVSGLKVDEQFF.

This chain connects TRBV14 to TRBJ2-1; a possible D gene is TRBD2 (7 bases). The CDR3 contains 16 residues. Germline V lookup: CDR1 SGHDN, CDR2 FVKESK. The germline V and J ends were trimmed by 5 bases and 4 bases, with 18 bases remaining between them. The DNA of the CDR3 is TGTGCCAGCAGCGCTGCGGGGGCCAGTGGATACAATGAGCAGTTCTTC. Its translation is CASSAAGASGYNEQFF.

This chain connects TRBV4-1 to TRBJ1-5; a weak D match, TRBD1 (5 bases). Germline-derived CDR1 and CDR2 are MGHRA and YSYEKL. The CDR3 has 15 amino acids. Trimming stripped 2 bases from V and 9 bases from J, with 17 bases between. The CDR3 DNA reads as TGCGCCAGCAGCCAAACGATGGGTTCGGGGGGGCCCCAGCATTTT. Translating gives CASSQTMGSGGPQHF.

The gene calls are TRBV5-1 and TRBJ2-5, with a weak D call TRBD2 (7 bases). Trimming took off 5 bases at V and 11 bases at J, with 22 bases between the two ends. Germline CDR1 SGHRS, CDR2 YFSETQ. The CDR3 loop spans 14 amino acids. Written as DNA, the CDR3 is TGCGCCAGCAGTAGGGGGGAGGGCCAGAGGGAGCAGTACTTC. Its translation is CASSRGEGQREQYF.

This chain links TRBV11-3 with TRBJ2-2, with D possibly being TRBD1 (6 bases). Germline-derived CDR1 and CDR2 are SGHNT and YENEEA. V gave up 5 bases and J gave up 3 bases, with 16 bases separating them. This CDR3 contains 16 residues. The CDR3 sequence is CASSPGTIRDTGELFF. In DNA form, the CDR3 reads TGTGCCAGCAGCCCTGGGACAATTCGAGACACCGGGGAGCTGTTTTTT.